This TCR beta chain appears in the sequencing data of a study of regulatory T cells in long-lasting Graves disease. CDR3-region Arm-PCR and iRepertoire HTBI primers produced the TCR beta libraries. TCRdb reanalysed the multiplex PCR reads using MiXCR and keeps one entry per CDR3 protein. The sample holds roughly 500,000 distinct CDR3 sequences, about 14% seen once. Time point reported: newly diagnosed GD, antithyroid drugs for less than 3 months. The TCR library was prepared using RNA isolated from PBMCs. A peripheral blood sample, 7 to 9.5 milliliters in volume, was drawn into EDTA tubes. This same sample was also part of a study on T cells in Graves' hyperthyroidism and ophthalmopathy.

The sequence was obtained from a man aged 25-40 years with Graves disease. This specimen consisted of peripheral blood mononuclear cells (PBMCs), obtained at new diagnosis, from a patient treated with antithyroid drugs.

In DNA, the CDR3 is TGTGCCAGCAGCTTGGCCGGTGGACTAGGGTTCGAGACCCAGTACTTC. It yields the protein CASSLAGGLGFETQYF. This chain connects TRBV5-8 to TRBJ2-5; 7 nucleotides match TRBD2. CDR3 length equals 16 residues. V gave up 0 bases and J gave up 5 bases; unmatched junction bases: 10. The germline V gene has CDR1 SGHTS and CDR2 YDEGEE.